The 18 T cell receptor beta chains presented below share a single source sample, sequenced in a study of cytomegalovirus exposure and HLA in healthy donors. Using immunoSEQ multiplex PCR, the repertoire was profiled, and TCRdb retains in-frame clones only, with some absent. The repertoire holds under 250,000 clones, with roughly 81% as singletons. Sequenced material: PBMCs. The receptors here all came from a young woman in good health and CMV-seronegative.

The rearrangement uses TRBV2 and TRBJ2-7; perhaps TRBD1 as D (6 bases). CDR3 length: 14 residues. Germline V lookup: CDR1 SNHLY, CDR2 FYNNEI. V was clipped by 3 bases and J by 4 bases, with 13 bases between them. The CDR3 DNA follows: TGTGCCAGCAGTGAGGCCTGGGGGCTTTACGAGCAGTACTTC. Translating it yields CASSEAWGLYEQYF.

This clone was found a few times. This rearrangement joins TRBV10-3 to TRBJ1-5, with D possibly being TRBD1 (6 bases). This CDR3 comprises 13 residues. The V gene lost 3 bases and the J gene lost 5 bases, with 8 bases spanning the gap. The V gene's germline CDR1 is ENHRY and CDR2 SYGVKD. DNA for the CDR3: TGTGCCATCAGTGACTCAGGGGATCAGCCCCAGCATTTT. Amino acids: CAISDSGDQPQHF.

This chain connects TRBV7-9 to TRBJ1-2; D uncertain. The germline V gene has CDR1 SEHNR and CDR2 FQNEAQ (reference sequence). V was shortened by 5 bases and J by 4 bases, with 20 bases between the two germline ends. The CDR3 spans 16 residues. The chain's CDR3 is CASSITPPDTLYGYTF. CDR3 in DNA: TGTGCCAGCAGCATAACACCCCCCGATACCCTCTATGGCTACACCTTC. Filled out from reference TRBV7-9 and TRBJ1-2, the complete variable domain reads DTGVSQNPRHKITKRGQNVTFRCDPISEHNRLYWYRQTLGQGPEFLTYFQNEAQLEKSRLLSDRFSAERPKGSFSTLEIQRTEQGDSAMYLCASSITPPDTLYGYTFGSGTRLTVV.

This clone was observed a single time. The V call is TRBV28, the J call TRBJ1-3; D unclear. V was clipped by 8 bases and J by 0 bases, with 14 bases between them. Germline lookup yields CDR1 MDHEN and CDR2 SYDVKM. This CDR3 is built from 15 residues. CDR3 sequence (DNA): TGTGCCAGCTGTAGCCAGCCGAGCTCTGGAAACACCATATATTTT. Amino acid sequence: CASCSQPSSGNTIYF.

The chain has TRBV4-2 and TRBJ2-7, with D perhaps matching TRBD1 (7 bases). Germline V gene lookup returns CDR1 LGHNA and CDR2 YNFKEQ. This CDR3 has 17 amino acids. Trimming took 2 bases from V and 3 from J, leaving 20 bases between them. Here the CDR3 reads CASSQSPPGGGGYEQYF. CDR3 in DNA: TGTGCCAGCAGCCAATCGCCTCCTGGAGGGGGCGGCTACGAGCAGTACTTC.

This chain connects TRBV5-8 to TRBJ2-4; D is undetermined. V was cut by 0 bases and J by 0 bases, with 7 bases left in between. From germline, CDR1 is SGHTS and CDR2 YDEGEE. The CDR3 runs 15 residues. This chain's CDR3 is CASSLDILAKNIQYF. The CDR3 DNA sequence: TGTGCCAGCAGCTTGGACATCCTAGCCAAAAACATTCAGTACTTC.

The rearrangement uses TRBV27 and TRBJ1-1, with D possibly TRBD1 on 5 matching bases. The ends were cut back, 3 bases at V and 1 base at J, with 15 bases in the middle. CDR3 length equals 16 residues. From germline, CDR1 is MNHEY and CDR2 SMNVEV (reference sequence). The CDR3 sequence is CASSLIGMGPNTEAFF. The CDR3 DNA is TGTGCCAGCAGTTTGATAGGGATGGGGCCGAACACTGAAGCTTTCTTT.

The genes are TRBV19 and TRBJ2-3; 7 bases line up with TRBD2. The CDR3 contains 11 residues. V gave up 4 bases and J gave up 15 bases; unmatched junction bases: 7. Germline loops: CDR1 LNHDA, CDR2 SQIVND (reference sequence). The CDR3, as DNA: TGTGCCAGTAGTACTCGGACTAGACTATATTTT. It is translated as CASSTRTRLYF. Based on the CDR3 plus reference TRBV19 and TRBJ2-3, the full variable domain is DGGITQSPKYLFRKEGQNVTLSCEQNLNHDAMYWYRQDPGQGLRLIYYSQIVNDFQKGDIAEGYSVSREKKESFPLTVTSAQKNPTAFYLCASSTRTRLYFGPGTRLTVL.

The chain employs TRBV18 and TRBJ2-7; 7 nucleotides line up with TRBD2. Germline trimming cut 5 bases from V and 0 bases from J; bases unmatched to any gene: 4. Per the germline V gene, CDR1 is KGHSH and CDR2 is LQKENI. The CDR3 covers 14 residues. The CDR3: CASSRSGASYEQYF. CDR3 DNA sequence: TGTGCCAGCTCAAGAAGCGGGGCCTCCTACGAGCAGTACTTC.

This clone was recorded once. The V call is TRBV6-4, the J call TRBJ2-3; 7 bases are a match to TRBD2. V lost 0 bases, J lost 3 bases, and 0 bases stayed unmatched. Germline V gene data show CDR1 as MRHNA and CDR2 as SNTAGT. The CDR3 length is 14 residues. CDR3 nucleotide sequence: TGTGCCAGCAGTGACTCCGGGGGGACAGATACGCAGTATTTT. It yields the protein CASSDSGGTDTQYF.

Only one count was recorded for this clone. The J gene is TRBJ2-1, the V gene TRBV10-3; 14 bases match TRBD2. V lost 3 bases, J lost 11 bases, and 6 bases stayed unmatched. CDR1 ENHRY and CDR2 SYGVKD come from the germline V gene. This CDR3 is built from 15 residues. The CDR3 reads CAISEPGTSGSQQFF. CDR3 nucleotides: TGTGCCATCAGTGAACCCGGGACTAGCGGGAGTCAGCAGTTCTTC.

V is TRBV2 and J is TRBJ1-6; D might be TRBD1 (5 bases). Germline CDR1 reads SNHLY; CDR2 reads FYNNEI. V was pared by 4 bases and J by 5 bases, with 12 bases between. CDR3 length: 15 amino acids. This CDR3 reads CASSAVRQHNSPLHF. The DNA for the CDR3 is TGTGCCAGCAGTGCCGTTCGACAGCATAATTCACCCCTCCACTTT.

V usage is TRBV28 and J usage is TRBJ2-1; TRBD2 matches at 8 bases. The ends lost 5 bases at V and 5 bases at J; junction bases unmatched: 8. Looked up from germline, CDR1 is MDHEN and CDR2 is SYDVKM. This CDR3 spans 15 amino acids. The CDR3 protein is CASSIGGAGDNEQFF. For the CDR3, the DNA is TGTGCCAGCAGTATCGGGGGGGCCGGCGACAATGAGCAGTTCTTC. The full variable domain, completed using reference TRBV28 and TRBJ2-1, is DVKVTQSSRYLVKRTGEKVFLECVQDMDHENMFWYRQDPGLGLRLIYFSYDVKMKEKGDIPEGYSVSREKKERFSLILESASTNQTSMYLCASSIGGAGDNEQFFGPGTRLTVL.

The CDR3 loop is CASRARTGTGGDQYF. The CDR3 bases are TGTGCCAGCAGGGCCAGGACAGGGACCGGCGGGGACCAGTACTTC. The rearrangement links TRBV2 to TRBJ2-5; 8 bases are a match to TRBD1. Germline CDR1 is SNHLY and CDR2 is FYNNEI. This CDR3 contains 15 residues. V dropped 6 bases and J dropped 10; count of bases not matched to a gene: 16.

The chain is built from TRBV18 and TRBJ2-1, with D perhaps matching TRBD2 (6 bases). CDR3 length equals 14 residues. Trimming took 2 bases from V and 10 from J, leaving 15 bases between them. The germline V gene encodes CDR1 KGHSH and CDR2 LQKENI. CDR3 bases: TGTGCCAGCTCACCAGACGTTGGAGGGTGGGAGCAGTTCTTC. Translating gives CASSPDVGGWEQFF.

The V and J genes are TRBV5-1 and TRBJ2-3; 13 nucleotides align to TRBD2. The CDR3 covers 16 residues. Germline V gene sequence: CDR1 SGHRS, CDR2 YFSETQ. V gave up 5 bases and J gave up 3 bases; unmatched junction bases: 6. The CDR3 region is CASSSGLAGSTDTQYF. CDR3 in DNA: TGCGCCAGCAGTTCGGGACTAGCGGGATCTACAGATACGCAGTATTTT. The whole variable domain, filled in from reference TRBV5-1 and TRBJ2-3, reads KAGVTQTPRYLIKTRGQQVTLSCSPISGHRSVSWYQQTPGQGLQFLFEYFSETQRNKGNFPGRFSGRQFSNSRSEMNVSTLELGDSALYLCASSSGLAGSTDTQYFGPGTRLTVL.

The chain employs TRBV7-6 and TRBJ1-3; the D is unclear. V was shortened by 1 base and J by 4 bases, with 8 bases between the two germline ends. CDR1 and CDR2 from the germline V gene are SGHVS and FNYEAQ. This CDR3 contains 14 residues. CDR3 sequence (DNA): TGTGCCAGCAGCTTAGGAGGGTCCGGAAACACCATATATTTT. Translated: CASSLGGSGNTIYF.

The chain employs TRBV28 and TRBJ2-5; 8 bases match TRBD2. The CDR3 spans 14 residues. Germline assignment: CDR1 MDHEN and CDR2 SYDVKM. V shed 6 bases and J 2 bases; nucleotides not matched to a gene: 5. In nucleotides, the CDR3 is TGTGCCAGCAGCCTAAGCGGGAGACAAGAGACCCAGTACTTC. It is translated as CASSLSGRQETQYF.